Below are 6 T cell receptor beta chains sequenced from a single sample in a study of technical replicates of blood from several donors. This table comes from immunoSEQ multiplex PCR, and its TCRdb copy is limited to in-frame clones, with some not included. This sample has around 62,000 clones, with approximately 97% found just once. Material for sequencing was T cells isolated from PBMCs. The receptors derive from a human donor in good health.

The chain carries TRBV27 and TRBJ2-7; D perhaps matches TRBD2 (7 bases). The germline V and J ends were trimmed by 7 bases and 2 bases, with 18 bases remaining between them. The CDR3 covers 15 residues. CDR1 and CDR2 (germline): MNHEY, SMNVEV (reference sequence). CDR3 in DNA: TGTGCCAGCACCCTTGTGGGAGGGGGGACCTACGAGCAGTACTTC. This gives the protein CASTLVGGGTYEQYF.

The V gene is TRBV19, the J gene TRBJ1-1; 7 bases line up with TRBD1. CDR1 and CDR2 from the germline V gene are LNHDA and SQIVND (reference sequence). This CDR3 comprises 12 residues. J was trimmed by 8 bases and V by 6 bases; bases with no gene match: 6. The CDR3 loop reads CASRRQGAEAFF. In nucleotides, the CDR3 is TGTGCCAGTAGGAGACAGGGCGCCGAAGCTTTCTTT.

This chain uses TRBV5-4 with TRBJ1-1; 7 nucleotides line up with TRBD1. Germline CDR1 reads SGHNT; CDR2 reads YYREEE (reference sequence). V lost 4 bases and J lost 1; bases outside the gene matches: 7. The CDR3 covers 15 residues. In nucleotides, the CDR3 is TGTGCCAGCAGCGCCGGGACAGTTCGGAACACTGAAGCTTTCTTT. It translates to CASSAGTVRNTEAFF.

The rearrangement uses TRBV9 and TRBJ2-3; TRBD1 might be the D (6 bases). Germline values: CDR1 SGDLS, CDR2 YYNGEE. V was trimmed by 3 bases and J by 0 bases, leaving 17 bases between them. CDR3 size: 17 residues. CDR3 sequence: CASSGTLQGRSTDTQYF. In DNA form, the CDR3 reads TGTGCCAGCAGCGGAACTTTACAGGGTCGAAGCACAGATACGCAGTATTTT.

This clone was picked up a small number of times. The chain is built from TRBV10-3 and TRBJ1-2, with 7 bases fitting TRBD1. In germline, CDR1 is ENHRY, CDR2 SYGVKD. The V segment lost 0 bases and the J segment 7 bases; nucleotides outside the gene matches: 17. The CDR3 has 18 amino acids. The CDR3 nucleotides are TGTGCCATCAGTGAGTCGGGTCGGGCGGCAGGGGGAAGAGTTGGCTACACCTTC. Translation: CAISESGRAAGGRVGYTF.

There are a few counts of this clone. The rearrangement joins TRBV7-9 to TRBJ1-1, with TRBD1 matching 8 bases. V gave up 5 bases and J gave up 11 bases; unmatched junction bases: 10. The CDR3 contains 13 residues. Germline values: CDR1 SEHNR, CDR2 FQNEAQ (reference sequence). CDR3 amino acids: CASSPTGGRKAFF. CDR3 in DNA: TGTGCCAGCAGCCCCACAGGGGGGCGGAAGGCTTTCTTT.